This T cell receptor beta chain originates from a study of CD8+ T cells in alopecia areata. About this clone itself: The genes are named according to mouse. The CDR3 end lies 4 residues beyond the end of the read and is filled in from the germline J gene.

Sorting used CD4, CD8alpha, NKG2D, NKG2ACE and other markers on pooled cutaneous lymph node cells. Germline-derived CDR1 and CDR2 are NSHNY and SYGAGN. The V segment lost 2 bases and the J segment 6 bases; nucleotides outside the gene matches: 4. CDR3 length: 15 residues. It was cDNA, reverse transcribed from extracted RNA, that served as the sequencing template. Clones were read by immunoSEQ multiplex PCR, and TCRdb kept only the in-frame ones, dropping some. The sample lists about 270,000 clones, none appearing once, the ten largest making up 0.9% to 1.5%. The chain carries TRBV13-1 and TRBJ2-2; the match to TRBD1 covers 10 bases. Material for sequencing was CD4+ T cells sorted from a lymph node. The TCR originated in a C3H/HeJ mouse with alopecia areata. The MHC haplotype of the strain is H2-k. The CDR3 bases that were read are TGTGCCAGCAGTGAAGACAGGGGGCTCTCCGGG. Translation gives CASSEDRGLSG. The CDR3, in full, reads CASSEDRGLSGQLYF.